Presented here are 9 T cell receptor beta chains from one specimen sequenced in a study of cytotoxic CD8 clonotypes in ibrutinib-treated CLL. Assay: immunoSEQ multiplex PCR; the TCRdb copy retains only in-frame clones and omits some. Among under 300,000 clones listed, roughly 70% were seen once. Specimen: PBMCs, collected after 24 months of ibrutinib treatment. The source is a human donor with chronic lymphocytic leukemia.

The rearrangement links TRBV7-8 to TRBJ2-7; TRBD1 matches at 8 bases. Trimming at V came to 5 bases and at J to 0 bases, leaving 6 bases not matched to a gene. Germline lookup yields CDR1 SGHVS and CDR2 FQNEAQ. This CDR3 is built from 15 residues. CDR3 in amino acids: CASSIGTGDSYEQYF. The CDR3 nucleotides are TGTGCCAGCAGCATCGGGACAGGTGACTCCTACGAGCAGTACTTC.

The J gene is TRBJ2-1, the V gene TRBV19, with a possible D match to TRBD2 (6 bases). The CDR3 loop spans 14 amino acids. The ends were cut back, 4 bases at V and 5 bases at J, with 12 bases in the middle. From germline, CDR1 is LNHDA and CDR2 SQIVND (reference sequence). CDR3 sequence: CASSKRAVNNEQFF. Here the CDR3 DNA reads TGTGCCAGTAGTAAGCGGGCGGTTAACAATGAGCAGTTCTTC.

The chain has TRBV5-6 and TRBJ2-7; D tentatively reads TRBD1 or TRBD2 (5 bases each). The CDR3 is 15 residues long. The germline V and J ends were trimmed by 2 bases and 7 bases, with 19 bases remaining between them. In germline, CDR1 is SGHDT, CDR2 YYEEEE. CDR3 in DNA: TGTGCCAGCAGCTTTCCCCCCGAAGGGGCGGGTGAGCAGTACTTC. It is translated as CASSFPPEGAGEQYF.

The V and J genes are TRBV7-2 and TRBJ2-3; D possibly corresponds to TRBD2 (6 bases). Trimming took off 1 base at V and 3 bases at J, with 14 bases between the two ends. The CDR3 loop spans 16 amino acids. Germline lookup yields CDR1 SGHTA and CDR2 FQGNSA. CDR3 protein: CASSLVADTATDTQYF. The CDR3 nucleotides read TGTGCCAGCAGCTTAGTAGCGGATACCGCGACAGATACGCAGTATTTT.

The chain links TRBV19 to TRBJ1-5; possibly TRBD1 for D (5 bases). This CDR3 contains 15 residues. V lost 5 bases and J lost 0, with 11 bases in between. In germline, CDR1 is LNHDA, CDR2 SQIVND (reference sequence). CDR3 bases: TGTGCCAGTAGTTGGGGGGATATTAGCAATCAGCCCCAGCATTTT. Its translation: CASSWGDISNQPQHF.

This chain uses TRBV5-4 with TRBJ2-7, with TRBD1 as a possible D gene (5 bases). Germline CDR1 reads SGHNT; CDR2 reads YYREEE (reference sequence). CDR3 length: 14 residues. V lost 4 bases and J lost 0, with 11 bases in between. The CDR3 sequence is CASSVDTNSYEQYF. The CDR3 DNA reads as TGTGCCAGCAGCGTGGACACCAACTCCTACGAGCAGTACTTC.

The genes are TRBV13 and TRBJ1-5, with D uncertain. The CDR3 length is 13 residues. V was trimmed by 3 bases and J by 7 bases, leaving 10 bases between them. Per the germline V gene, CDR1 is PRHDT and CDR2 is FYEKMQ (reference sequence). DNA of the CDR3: TGTGCCAGCAGCTTCGGGTTAGGCCAGCCCCAGCATTTT. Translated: CASSFGLGQPQHF.

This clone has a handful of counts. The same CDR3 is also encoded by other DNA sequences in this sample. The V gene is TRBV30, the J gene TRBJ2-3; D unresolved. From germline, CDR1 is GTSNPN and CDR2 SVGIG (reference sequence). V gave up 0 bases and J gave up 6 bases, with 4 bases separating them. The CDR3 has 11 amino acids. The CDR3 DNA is TGTGCCTGGAGTGTTTCCGATACGCAGTATTTT. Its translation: CAWSVSDTQYF.

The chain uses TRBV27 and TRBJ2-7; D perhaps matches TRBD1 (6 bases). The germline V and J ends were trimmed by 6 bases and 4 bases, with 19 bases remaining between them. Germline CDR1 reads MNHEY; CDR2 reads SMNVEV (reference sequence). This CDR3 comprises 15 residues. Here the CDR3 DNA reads TGTGCCAGCAGCCCCCGCCCGACAGGATCATACGAGCAGTACTTC. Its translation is CASSPRPTGSYEQYF.